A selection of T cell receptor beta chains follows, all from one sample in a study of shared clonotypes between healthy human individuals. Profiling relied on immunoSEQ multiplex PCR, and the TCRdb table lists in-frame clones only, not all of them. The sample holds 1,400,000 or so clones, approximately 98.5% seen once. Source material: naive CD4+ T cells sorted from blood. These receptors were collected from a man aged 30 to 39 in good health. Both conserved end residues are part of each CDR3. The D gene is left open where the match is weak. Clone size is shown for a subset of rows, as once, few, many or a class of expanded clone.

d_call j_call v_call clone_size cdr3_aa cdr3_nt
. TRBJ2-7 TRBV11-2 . CASSRKYEQYF TGTGCCAGCAGCCGTAAATACGAGCAGTACTTC
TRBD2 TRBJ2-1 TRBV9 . CASSVGTSGRASYNEQFF TGTGCCAGCAGCGTAGGGACTAGCGGGAGGGCCTCCTACAATGAGCAGTTCTTC
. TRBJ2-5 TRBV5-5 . CASSSGPTQETQYF TGTGCCAGCAGCTCGGGCCCTACTCAAGAGACCCAGTACTTC
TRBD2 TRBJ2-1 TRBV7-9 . CASSPSGRAEQFF TGTGCCAGCAGCCCCAGCGGGAGGGCTGAGCAGTTCTTC
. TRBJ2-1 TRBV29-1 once CSVTHNEQFF TGCAGCGTTACCCACAATGAGCAGTTCTTC
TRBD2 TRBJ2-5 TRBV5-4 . CASSPNLAGGQETQYF TGTGCCAGCAGCCCTAACTTAGCGGGAGGACAAGAGACCCAGTACTTC
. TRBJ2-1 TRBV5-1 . CASSYLVGTQGSNEQFF TGCGCCAGCAGCTATTTAGTAGGCACACAGGGATCGAATGAGCAGTTCTTC
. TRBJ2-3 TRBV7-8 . CASSPVGSITDTQYF TGTGCCAGCAGCCCTGTAGGCTCGATCACAGATACGCAGTATTTT
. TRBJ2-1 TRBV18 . CASSPARLNEQFF TGTGCCAGCTCACCCGCTCGGTTAAATGAGCAGTTCTTC
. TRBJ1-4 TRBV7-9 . CASSSTGRNEKLFF TGTGCCAGCAGCTCTACAGGGAGGAATGAAAAACTGTTTTTT
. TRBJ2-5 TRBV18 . CASSPVAPQETQYF TGTGCCAGCTCACCGGTTGCACCCCAAGAGACCCAGTACTTC
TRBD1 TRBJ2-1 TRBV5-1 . CASSMTGGDYNEQFF TGCGCCAGCAGCATGACAGGGGGCGACTACAATGAGCAGTTCTTC
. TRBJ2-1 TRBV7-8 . CASSVRGGSYNEQFF TGTGCCAGCAGCGTCCGAGGGGGCTCCTACAATGAGCAGTTCTTC
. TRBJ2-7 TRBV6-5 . CATMRTVMEEQYF TGTGCCACCATGCGGACAGTGATGGAGGAGCAGTACTTC
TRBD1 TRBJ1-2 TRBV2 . CASLTSDRAYGYTF TGTGCCAGCCTTACCTCGGACAGGGCCTATGGCTACACCTTC
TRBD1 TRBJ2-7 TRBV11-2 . CASSLVGQGASYEQYF TGTGCCAGCAGCTTAGTCGGACAGGGAGCCTCCTACGAGCAGTACTTC
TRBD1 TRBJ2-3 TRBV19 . CANKGAADTQYF TGTGCCAACAAGGGGGCGGCAGATACGCAGTATTTT
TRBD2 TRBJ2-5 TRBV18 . CASSRGGEETQYF TGTGCCAGCTCACGCGGGGGAGAAGAGACCCAGTACTTC
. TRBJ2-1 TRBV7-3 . CASSRNRNEQFF TGTGCCAGCAGCCGTAACCGCAATGAGCAGTTCTTC
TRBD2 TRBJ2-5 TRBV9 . CASSVLAGSSETQYF TGTGCCAGCAGCGTTTTAGCGGGATCGTCGGAGACCCAGTACTTC
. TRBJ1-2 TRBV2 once CASSEVVGYTF TGTGCCAGCAGTGAAGTGGTTGGCTACACCTTC
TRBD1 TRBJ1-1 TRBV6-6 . CASSRYRDSMNTEAFF TGTGCCAGCAGTCGGTACCGGGACAGCATGAACACTGAAGCTTTCTTT
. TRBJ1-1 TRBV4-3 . CASSLLLGNTEAFF TGCGCCAGCAGCCTCCTCTTGGGTAACACTGAAGCTTTCTTT
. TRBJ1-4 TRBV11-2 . CASSLVGGLEKLFF TGTGCCAGCAGCTTAGTGGGGGGTTTGGAAAAACTGTTTTTT
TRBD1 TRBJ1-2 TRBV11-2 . CASSLDFGTANYGYTF TGTGCCAGCAGCTTAGATTTCGGGACAGCTAACTATGGCTACACCTTC